This T cell receptor beta chain was retrieved from a study of T cells in Graves' hyperthyroidism and ophthalmopathy. RNA transcripts were the template for amplifying TCR beta CDR3 regions. In the first-round RT-PCR of the TCR CDR3, the HTBI primer set was used. TCRdb used MiXCR to reprocess the multiplex PCR reads, holding one entry per CDR3 protein. The sample consists of hundreds of thousands of distinct CDR3 sequences, less than 20% of them appearing once. This clonotype was observed many times. Material for sequencing was blood. This receptor was obtained from a man aged 50-60 years with Graves' ophthalmopathy.

CDR3 amino acids: CASMPTGTSYNEQFF. Here the CDR3 DNA reads TGTGCCAGCATGCCGACCGGGACATCCTACAATGAGCAGTTCTTC. J is TRBJ2-1 and V is TRBV2, with a tentative D call TRBD1 (6 bases). The CDR3 consists of 15 residues. The germline CDR1 and CDR2 sequences are SNHLY and FYNNEI. V was cut by 7 bases and J by 1 base, with 14 bases left in between.